What follows is one T cell receptor beta chain and its context. CDR1 is LNHDA, CDR2 SQIVND, per germline (reference sequence). The CDR3 has 12 residues. With 5 bases removed from V and 3 bases from J, the gap between germline ends came to 8 bases. The source of the sample is a study of PD-1 blockade in classical Hodgkin lymphoma. Produced via immunoSEQ multiplex PCR; TCRdb's table is partial and in-frame only. The sample shows 20,000 to 25,000 clones, over 80% of them seen only once. Time point denoted: cycle 4 day 1 (C4D1), after less than 7 weeks of nivolumab. Every patient was affected by relapse after autologous stem cell transplantation, while exposure to brentuximab vedotin was not uniform. From thawed PBMCs, CD4+ T cells were purified using magnetic negative selection.

This sequence joins TRBV19 and TRBJ2-7; maybe TRBD2 (5 bases). This sequence was found in a human donor with classical Hodgkin lymphoma. Sequenced here: CD4+ T cells from blood, sampled before the fourth cycle of nivolumab. CDR3 bases: TGTGCCAGTAGTCGTCGGGGCTACGAGCAGTACTTC. Residues: CASSRRGYEQYF.